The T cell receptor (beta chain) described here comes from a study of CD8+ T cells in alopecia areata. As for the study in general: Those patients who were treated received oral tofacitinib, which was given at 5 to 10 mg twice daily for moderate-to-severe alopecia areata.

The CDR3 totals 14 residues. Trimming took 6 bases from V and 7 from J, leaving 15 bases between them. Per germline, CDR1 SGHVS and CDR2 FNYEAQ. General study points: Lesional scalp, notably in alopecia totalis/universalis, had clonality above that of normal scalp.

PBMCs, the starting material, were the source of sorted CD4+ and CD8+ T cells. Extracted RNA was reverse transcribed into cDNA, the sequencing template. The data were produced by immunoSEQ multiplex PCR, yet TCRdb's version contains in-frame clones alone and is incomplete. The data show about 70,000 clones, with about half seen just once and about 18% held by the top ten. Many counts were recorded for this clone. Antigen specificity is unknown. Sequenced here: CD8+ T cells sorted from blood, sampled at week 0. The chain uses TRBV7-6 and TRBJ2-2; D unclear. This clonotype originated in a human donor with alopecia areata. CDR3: CASSRGPVGGELFF. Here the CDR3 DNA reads TGTGCCAGCAGTCGAGGCCCGGTAGGCGGGGAGCTGTTTTTT.